This T cell receptor (beta chain) emerged from a study of graft-versus-host responses after intestinal transplantation. The wider study: Transplants were multivisceral, liver-intestinal, or isolated intestinal. Each recipient received anti-thymocyte globulin induction, then tacrolimus and steroids for about three years. General observations from the study: There were GvH clones found in recipient marrow, and some of them appeared first in ileum or blood. After transplant, early declines in HvG clones were associated with peak levels of circulating GvH clones.

About this clone: Its target is not known.

The table came from immunoSEQ multiplex PCR; TCRdb's copy has only in-frame clones and leaves some out. This sample carries tens of thousands of clones, approximately 93% of them seen once, and the ten largest clones take more than 0.4%. The sequences come from PBMCs, collected 156 days after intestinal transplant. The receptor's source is a human patient who received an intestinal transplant, so some T cells may come from the graft donor.

This chain's CDR3 is CASSLAGVSYNEQFF. The DNA for the CDR3 is TGTGCCAGCAGCTTGGCCGGAGTCTCTTACAATGAGCAGTTCTTC. The J gene is TRBJ2-1, the V gene TRBV5-6, with D hard to call. Per the germline V gene, CDR1 is SGHDT and CDR2 is YYEEEE. Trimming took off 0 bases at V and 4 bases at J, with 11 bases between the two ends. This CDR3 comprises 15 residues.